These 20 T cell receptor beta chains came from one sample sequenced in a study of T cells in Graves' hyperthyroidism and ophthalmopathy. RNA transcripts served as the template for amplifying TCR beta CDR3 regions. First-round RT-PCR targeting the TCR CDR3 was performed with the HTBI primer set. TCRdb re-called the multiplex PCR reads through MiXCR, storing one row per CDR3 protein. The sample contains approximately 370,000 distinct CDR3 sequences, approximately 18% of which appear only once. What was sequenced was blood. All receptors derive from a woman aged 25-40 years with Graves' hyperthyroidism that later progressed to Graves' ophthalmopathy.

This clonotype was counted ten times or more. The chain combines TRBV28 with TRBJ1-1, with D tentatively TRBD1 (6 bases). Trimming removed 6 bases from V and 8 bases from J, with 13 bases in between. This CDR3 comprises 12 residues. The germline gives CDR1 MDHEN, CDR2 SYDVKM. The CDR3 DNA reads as TGTGCCAGCAGCGTAACAGGGAACGAAGCTTTCTTT. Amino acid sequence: CASSVTGNEAFF.

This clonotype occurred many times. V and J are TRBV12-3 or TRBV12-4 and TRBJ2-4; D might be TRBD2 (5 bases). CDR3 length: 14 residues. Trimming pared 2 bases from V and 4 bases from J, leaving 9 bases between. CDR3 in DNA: TGTGCCAGCAGTTTAACGGGGAGAAAAAACATTCAGTACTTC. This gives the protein CASSLTGRKNIQYF.

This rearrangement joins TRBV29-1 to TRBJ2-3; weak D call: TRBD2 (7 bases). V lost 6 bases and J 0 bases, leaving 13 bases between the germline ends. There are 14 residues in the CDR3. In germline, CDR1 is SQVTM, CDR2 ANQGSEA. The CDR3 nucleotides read TGCAGCGTGGAGGGGGGGCCTAGCACAGATACGCAGTATTTT. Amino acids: CSVEGGPSTDTQYF.

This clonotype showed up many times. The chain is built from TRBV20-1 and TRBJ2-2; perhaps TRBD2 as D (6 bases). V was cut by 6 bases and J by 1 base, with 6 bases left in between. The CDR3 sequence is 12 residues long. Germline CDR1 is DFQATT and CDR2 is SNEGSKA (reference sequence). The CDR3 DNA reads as TGCAGTGCCGGGAGGAACACCGGGGAGCTGTTTTTT. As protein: CSAGRNTGELFF.

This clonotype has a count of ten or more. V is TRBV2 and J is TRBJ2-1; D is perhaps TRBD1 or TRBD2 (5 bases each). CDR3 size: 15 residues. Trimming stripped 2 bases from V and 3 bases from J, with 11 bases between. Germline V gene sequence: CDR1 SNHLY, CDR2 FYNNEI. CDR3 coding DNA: TGTGCCAGCAGTGAATATGGGGGTAACTACAATGAGCAGTTCTTC. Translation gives CASSEYGGNYNEQFF.

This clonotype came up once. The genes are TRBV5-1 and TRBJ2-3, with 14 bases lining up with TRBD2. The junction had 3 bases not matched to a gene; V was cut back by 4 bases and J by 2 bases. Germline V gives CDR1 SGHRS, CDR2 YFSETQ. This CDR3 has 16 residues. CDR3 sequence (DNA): TGCGCCAGCAGCCAGACTAGCGGGGGGGTCACAGATACGCAGTATTTT. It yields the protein CASSQTSGGVTDTQYF.

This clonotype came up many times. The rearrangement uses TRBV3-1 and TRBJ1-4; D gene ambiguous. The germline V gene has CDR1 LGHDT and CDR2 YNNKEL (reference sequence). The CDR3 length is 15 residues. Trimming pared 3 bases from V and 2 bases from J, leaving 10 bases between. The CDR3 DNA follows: TGTGCCAGCAGCCACCTACGCGGGACTAATGAAAAACTGTTTTTT. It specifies CASSHLRGTNEKLFF. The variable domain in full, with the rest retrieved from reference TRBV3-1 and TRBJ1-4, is DTAVSQTPKYLVTQMGNDKSIKCEQNLGHDTMYWYKQDSKKFLKIMFSYNNKELIINETVPNRFSPKSPDKAHLNLHINSLELGDSAVYFCASSHLRGTNEKLFFGSGTQLSVL.

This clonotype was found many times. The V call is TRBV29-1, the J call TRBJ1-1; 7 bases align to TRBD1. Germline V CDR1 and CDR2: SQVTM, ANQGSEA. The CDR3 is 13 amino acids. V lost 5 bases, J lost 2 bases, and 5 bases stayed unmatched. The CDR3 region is CSVKGGFNTEAFF. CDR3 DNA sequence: TGCAGCGTTAAAGGGGGCTTCAACACTGAAGCTTTCTTT.

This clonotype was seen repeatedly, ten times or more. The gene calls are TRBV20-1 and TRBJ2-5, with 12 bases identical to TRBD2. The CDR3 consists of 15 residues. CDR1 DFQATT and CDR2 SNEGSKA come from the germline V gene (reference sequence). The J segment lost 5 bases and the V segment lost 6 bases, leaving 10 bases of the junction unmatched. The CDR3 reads CSAGSSGRAGETQYF. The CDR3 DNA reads TGCAGTGCCGGGTCTAGCGGGAGGGCGGGGGAGACCCAGTACTTC.

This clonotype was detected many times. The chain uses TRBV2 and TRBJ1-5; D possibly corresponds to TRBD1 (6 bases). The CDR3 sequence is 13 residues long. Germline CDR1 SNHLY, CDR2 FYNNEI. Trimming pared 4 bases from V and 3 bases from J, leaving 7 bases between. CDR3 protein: CASSGGPNQPQHF. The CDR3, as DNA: TGTGCCAGCAGTGGGGGGCCCAATCAGCCCCAGCATTTT.

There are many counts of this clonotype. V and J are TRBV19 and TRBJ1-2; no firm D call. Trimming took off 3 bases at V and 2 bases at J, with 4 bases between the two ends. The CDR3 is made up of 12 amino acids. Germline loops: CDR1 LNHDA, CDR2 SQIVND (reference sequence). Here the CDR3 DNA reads TGTGCCAGTAGTATGTCAAACTATGGCTACACCTTC. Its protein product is CASSMSNYGYTF.

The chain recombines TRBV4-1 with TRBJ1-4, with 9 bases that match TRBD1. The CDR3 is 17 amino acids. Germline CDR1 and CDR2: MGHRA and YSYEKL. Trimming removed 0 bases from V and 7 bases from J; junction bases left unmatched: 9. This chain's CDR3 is CASSQDLTGGLGEKLFF. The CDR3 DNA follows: TGCGCCAGCAGCCAAGATTTGACAGGGGGATTGGGTGAAAAACTGTTTTTT.

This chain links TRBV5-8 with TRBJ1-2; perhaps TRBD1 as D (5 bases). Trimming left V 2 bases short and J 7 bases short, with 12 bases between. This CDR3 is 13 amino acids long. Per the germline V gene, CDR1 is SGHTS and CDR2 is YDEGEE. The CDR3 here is CASSFGGFGGYTF. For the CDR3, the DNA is TGTGCCAGCAGCTTCGGGGGGTTTGGTGGCTACACCTTC. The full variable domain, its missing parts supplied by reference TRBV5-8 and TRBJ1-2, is EAGVTQSPTHLIKTRGQQATLRCSPISGHTSVYWYQQALGLGLQFLLWYDEGEERNRGNFPPRFSGRQFPNYSSELNVNALELEDSALYLCASSFGGFGGYTFGSGTRLTVV.

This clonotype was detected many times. The CDR3 here is CASSLWPKSGGLVTYEQYF. CDR3 coding DNA: TGTGCCAGCAGTTTATGGCCGAAGTCGGGGGGGCTAGTCACATACGAGCAGTACTTC. This chain links TRBV28 with TRBJ2-7; TRBD2 matches 8 bases. Trimming cost V 0 bases and J 4 bases; bases outside gene matches: 17. CDR1 and CDR2 from the germline V gene are MDHEN and SYDVKM. The CDR3 spans 19 residues.

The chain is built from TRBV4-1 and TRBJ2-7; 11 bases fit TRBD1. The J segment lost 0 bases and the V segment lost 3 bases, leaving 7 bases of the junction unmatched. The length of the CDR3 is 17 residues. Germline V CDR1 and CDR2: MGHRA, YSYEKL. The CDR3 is CASSHTTGTGGSYEQYF. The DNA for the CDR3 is TGCGCCAGCAGCCACACGACCGGGACAGGGGGCTCCTACGAGCAGTACTTC.

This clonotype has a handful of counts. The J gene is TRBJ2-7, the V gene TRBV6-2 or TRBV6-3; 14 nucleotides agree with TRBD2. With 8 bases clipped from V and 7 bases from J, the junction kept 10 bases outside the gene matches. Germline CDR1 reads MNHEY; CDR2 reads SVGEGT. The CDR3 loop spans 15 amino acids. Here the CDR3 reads CASRRLAGGPGEQYF. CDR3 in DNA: TGTGCCAGCCGGCGACTAGCGGGAGGGCCGGGAGAGCAGTACTTC.

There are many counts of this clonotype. CDR3 sequence: CASSYPGQNYEQYF. Here the CDR3 DNA reads TGTGCCAGCAGTTACCCGGGACAAAACTACGAGCAGTACTTC. V gene TRBV28 combines with J gene TRBJ2-7, with D maybe TRBD1 (6 bases). Trimming pared 4 bases from V and 3 bases from J, leaving 13 bases between. The CDR3 extends over 14 amino acids. The germline V gene has CDR1 MDHEN and CDR2 SYDVKM.

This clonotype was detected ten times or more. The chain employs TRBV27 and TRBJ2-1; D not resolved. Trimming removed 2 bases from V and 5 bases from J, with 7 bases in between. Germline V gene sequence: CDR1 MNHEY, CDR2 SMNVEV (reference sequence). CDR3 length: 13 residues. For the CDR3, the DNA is TGTGCCAGCAGTTTAGTAGGGAACAATGAGCAGTTCTTC. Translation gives CASSLVGNNEQFF.

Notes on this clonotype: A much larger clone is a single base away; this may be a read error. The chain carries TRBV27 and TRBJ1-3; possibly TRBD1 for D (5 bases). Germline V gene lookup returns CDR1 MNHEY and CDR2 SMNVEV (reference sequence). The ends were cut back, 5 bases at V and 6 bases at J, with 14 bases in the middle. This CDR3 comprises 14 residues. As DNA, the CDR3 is TGTGCCAGCAGTATCGGACTGGGGGTAAACACCATATATTTT. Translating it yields CASSIGLGVNTIYF.

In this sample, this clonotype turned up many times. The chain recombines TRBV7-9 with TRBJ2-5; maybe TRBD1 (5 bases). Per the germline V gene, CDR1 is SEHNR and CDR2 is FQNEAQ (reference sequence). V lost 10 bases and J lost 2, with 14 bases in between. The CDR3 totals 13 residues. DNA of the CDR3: TGTGCCATACGTTTGGACATACAAGAGACCCAGTACTTC. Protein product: CAIRLDIQETQYF.